These T cell receptor beta chains were read from a single sample in a study of beta chain features in type 1 diabetes. Libraries were prepared by immunoSEQ multiplex PCR; TCRdb keeps only in-frame clonotypes and omits some of them. Of approximately 340,000 clones listed, approximately 15% are singletons. The sample consisted of naive CD4+ T cells from blood. These receptors were collected from a young woman in good health. CDR3s include the opening cysteine and the closing phenylalanine or tryptophan. The D gene is left open where the match is weak. Rows give clone size only sometimes, using once, few, many, or a class for an expanded clone.

>TRBJ2-1|12|few|TRBV6-5|TRBD2
CASSQRGGEQFF
TGTGCCAGCAGTCAGCGGGGCGGGGAGCAGTTCTTC
>TRBJ2-3|12|NA|TRBV29-1|NA
CSVEGRLGTQYF
TGCAGCGTTGAAGGGAGGTTAGGTACGCAGTATTTT
>TRBJ2-1|17|NA|TRBV25-1|TRBD2
CASSEYGIGLAGQQQFF
TGTGCCAGCAGTGAATATGGGATAGGACTAGCGGGACAGCAGCAGTTCTTC
>TRBJ2-7|14|few|TRBV29-1|NA
CSVEDRRGSYEQYF
TGCAGCGTTGAAGATCGTAGAGGCTCCTACGAGCAGTACTTC
>TRBJ1-1|16|few|TRBV4-3|TRBD1
CASSQRTGILNTEAFF
TGCGCCAGCAGCCAAAGGACAGGCATCCTTAACACTGAAGCTTTCTTT
>TRBJ1-1|13|NA|TRBV30|NA
CAWSSDMNTEAFF
TGTGCCTGGAGTTCGGACATGAACACTGAAGCTTTCTTT
>TRBJ2-4|16|NA|TRBV9|NA
CASSPGLTSAKNIQYF
TGTGCCAGCAGCCCAGGCTTAACCTCCGCCAAAAACATTCAGTACTTC
>TRBJ1-1|16|NA|TRBV19|TRBD1
CASKTRDSTMNTEAFF
TGTGCCAGCAAAACCAGGGACAGCACTATGAACACTGAAGCTTTCTTT
>TRBJ1-1|14|NA|TRBV21-1|NA
CASSKVAVNTEAFF
TGTGCCAGCAGCAAAGTGGCAGTTAACACTGAAGCTTTCTTT
>TRBJ1-1|14|few|TRBV6-4|NA
CASSDSTVNTEAFF
TGTGCCAGCAGTGACTCGACAGTGAACACTGAAGCTTTCTTT
>TRBJ2-7|15|few|TRBV7-2|NA
CASSYQSGYSYEQYF
TGTGCCAGCAGCTACCAATCAGGGTATTCCTACGAGCAGTACTTC
>TRBJ1-4|14|few|TRBV28|TRBD1
CASSLRDRVQKLFF
TGTGCCAGCAGTTTACGGGACAGGGTACAAAAACTGTTTTTT
>TRBJ2-3|14|NA|TRBV28|NA
CASSLLARADTQYF
TGTGCCAGCAGTTTACTAGCGAGAGCAGATACGCAGTATTTT
>TRBJ1-2|15|NA|TRBV11-2|NA
CASSPSQATATGYTF
TGTGCCAGCAGCCCCTCACAGGCCACCGCGACGGGCTACACCTTC
>TRBJ2-2|16|NA|TRBV25-1|TRBD2
CASSDLRLADTGELFF
TGTGCCAGCAGTGATCTCCGACTAGCAGACACCGGGGAGCTGTTTTTT
>TRBJ2-5|15|NA|TRBV5-1|TRBD2
CAISTSGRIGETQYF
TGCGCCATCAGCACTAGCGGGAGAATTGGAGAGACCCAGTACTTC
>TRBJ2-7|15|NA|TRBV5-5|TRBD2
CASSFISGPPYEQYF
TGTGCCAGCAGCTTCATTAGCGGGCCCCCCTACGAGCAGTACTTC
>TRBJ1-3|15|few|TRBV6-5|NA
CASSYSKSIGNTIYF
TGTGCCAGCAGTTACTCGAAGAGTATTGGAAACACCATATATTTT
>TRBJ2-5|18|few|TRBV5-1|NA
CASSRVFREGRFQETQYF
TGCGCCAGCAGCCGCGTATTCAGGGAAGGGCGCTTCCAAGAGACCCAGTACTTC
>TRBJ2-1|11|NA|TRBV5-6|NA
CASSSIDEQFF
TGTGCCAGCAGTTCCATAGATGAGCAGTTCTTC
>TRBJ2-1|12|NA|TRBV29-1|TRBD1
CSVRQGRNEQFF
TGCAGCGTTCGACAGGGAAGGAATGAGCAGTTCTTC
>TRBJ1-3|12|NA|TRBV29-1|NA
CSVEQVGNTIYF
TGCAGCGTTGAACAGGTCGGAAACACCATATATTTT
>TRBJ2-1|17|few|TRBV19|TRBD2
CASSPGLVTRAWHEQFF
TGTGCCAGTAGTCCGGGACTAGTAACCCGGGCTTGGCATGAGCAGTTCTTC
>TRBJ2-2|22|few|TRBV4-2|TRBD2
CASSQDDMETISGRHSFGELFF
TGTGCCAGCAGCCAAGACGATATGGAAACTATTAGCGGGAGGCATTCGTTCGGGGAGCTGTTTTTT
>TRBJ2-5|15|few|TRBV7-2|TRBD1
CASSPRTGAQETQYF
TGTGCCAGCAGCCCGCGGACAGGGGCTCAAGAGACCCAGTACTTC
>TRBJ2-3|12|few|TRBV6-6|NA
CASSTLADTQYF
TGTGCCAGCAGCACCCTAGCAGATACGCAGTATTTT
>TRBJ1-1|12|NA|TRBV30|NA
CAWSAGETEAFF
TGTGCCTGGAGTGCGGGGGAAACTGAAGCTTTCTTT
>TRBJ2-1|16|NA|TRBV30|TRBD2
CAWSVTAAGGPREQFF
TGTGCCTGGAGTGTAACGGCTGCGGGAGGGCCTAGGGAGCAGTTCTTC
>TRBJ2-1|12|few|TRBV14|NA
CASSQSRVLQFF
TGTGCCAGCAGCCAGAGCAGGGTTTTGCAGTTCTTC
>TRBJ2-3|13|NA|TRBV27|NA
CASSPPGTDTQYF
TGTGCCAGCAGTCCTCCCGGCACAGATACGCAGTATTTT
>TRBJ2-5|16|NA|TRBV4-1|NA
CASSQVSLGAQETQYF
TGCGCCAGCAGCCAAGTCTCCCTGGGAGCCCAAGAGACCCAGTACTTC
>TRBJ2-5|16|few|TRBV5-5|TRBD2
CASSQATRGTQETQYF
TGCGCCAGCAGCCAAGCAACGCGGGGGACCCAAGAGACCCAGTACTTC
>TRBJ2-2|14|NA|TRBV2|TRBD1
CASSGDRGPGELFF
TGTGCCAGCAGTGGAGACAGGGGACCCGGGGAGCTGTTTTTT
>TRBJ1-1|11|few|TRBV27|NA
CASNSNTEAFF
TGTGCCAGCAACTCGAACACTGAAGCTTTCTTT
>TRBJ2-3|15|NA|TRBV30|TRBD2
CAWRPVSGRRDTQYF
TGTGCCTGGAGACCCGTTAGCGGGAGAAGAGATACGCAGTATTTT
>TRBJ1-5|13|NA|TRBV30|NA
CAFGWTPNQPQHF
TGTGCCTTCGGGTGGACTCCTAATCAGCCCCAGCATTTT
>TRBJ2-1|16|few|TRBV7-9|NA
CASSLLSRGGYNEQFF
TGTGCCAGCAGCTTACTATCCAGAGGCGGATACAATGAGCAGTTCTTC
>TRBJ1-2|14|NA|TRBV5-6|TRBD1
CASSSPTGVIGYTF
TGTGCCAGCAGCTCACCGACAGGGGTAATTGGCTACACCTTC
>TRBJ2-1|16|few|TRBV5-1|TRBD2
CASSGGLAGDYNEQFF
TGCGCCAGCAGCGGGGGACTAGCGGGAGATTACAATGAGCAGTTCTTC